The 27 T cell receptor beta chains below come from one sample, sequenced in a study of radiotherapy plus CTLA-4 blockade in lung cancer. Produced via immunoSEQ multiplex PCR; TCRdb's table is partial and in-frame only. The sample has nearly 110,000 clones; approximately 87% are singletons. The sample was peripheral blood, taken from a patient treated with radiotherapy plus ipilimumab. The receptors stem from a human donor with non-small cell lung cancer that progressed on radiotherapy plus ipilimumab. Some clones in this sample may be carry-over from other donors' samples.

The V call is TRBV15, the J call TRBJ1-1; D unresolved. Trimming removed 5 bases from V and 0 bases from J, with 13 bases in between. The germline V gene encodes CDR1 LNHNV and CDR2 YYDKDF (reference sequence). The CDR3 sequence is 15 residues long. The CDR3 reads CATSEGPEVNTEAFF. DNA of the CDR3: TGTGCCACCAGCGAAGGGCCCGAGGTGAACACTGAAGCTTTCTTT. Full variable domain (rest looked up from reference TRBV15 and TRBJ1-1): DAMVIQNPRYQVTQFGKPVTLSCSQTLNHNVMYWYQQKSSQAPKLLFHYYDKDFNNEADTPDNFQSRRPNTSFCFLDIRSPGLGDTAMYLCATSEGPEVNTEAFFGQGTRLTVV.

V and J are TRBV9 and TRBJ2-6, with TRBD2 as a possible D gene (6 bases). Trimming stripped 3 bases from V and 0 bases from J, with 10 bases between. This CDR3 has 16 residues. CDR1 SGDLS and CDR2 YYNGEE come from the germline V gene. Written as DNA, the CDR3 is TGTGCCAGCAGCGAGAGGGACTTCTCTGGGGCCAACGTCCTGACTTTC. Translating it yields CASSERDFSGANVLTF.

In this sample, this clone turned up once. The chain has TRBV19 and TRBJ2-5; D is possibly TRBD2 (6 bases). Trimming removed 8 bases at V and 2 bases at J, with 18 bases between. The germline gives CDR1 LNHDA, CDR2 SQIVND (reference sequence). The CDR3 length is 15 residues. The CDR3 sequence: CASGPRLATQETQYF. As DNA, the CDR3 is TGTGCCAGTGGCCCTCGGCTAGCGACACAAGAGACCCAGTACTTC. The full variable domain, with the rest looked up from reference TRBV19 and TRBJ2-5, is DGGITQSPKYLFRKEGQNVTLSCEQNLNHDAMYWYRQDPGQGLRLIYYSQIVNDFQKGDIAEGYSVSREKKESFPLTVTSAQKNPTAFYLCASGPRLATQETQYFGPGTRLLVL.

The chain recombines TRBV6-5 with TRBJ2-7; tentatively, D is TRBD1 or TRBD2 (5 bases each). V lost 5 bases, J lost 7 bases, and 18 bases lay in between. The germline gives CDR1 MNHEY, CDR2 SVGAGI. The CDR3 runs 14 residues. The CDR3 sequence is CASSPREGTGEQYF. In DNA form, the CDR3 reads TGTGCCAGCAGTCCCCGCGAGGGGACGGGGGAGCAGTACTTC.

The chain is built from TRBV19 and TRBJ2-3, with TRBD2 matching 8 bases. The CDR3 has 14 amino acids. Unmatched junction bases numbered 8, after V lost 8 bases and J lost 4 bases. Germline CDR1 is LNHDA and CDR2 is SQIVND (reference sequence). CDR3 region: CASGTGLVADTQYF. CDR3 nucleotide sequence: TGTGCCAGTGGGACGGGACTAGTGGCAGATACGCAGTATTTT.

This chain links TRBV20-1 with TRBJ2-7; no firm D call. CDR3 length: 11 residues. Germline CDR1 reads DFQATT; CDR2 reads SNEGSKA (reference sequence). V dropped 1 base and J dropped 4 bases, with 5 bases sitting between them. Written as DNA, the CDR3 is TGCAGTGCTAGAGTTCGATACGAGCAGTACTTC. This sequence encodes CSARVRYEQYF.

The rearrangement joins TRBV4-3 to TRBJ2-7; 7 bases align to TRBD2. The CDR3 covers 18 residues. Germline CDR1 LGHNA, CDR2 YSLEER. Germline trimming cut 1 base from V and 7 bases from J; bases unmatched to any gene: 19. The CDR3 bases are TGCGCCAGCAGCCAAGTGGGAAGGGAGGGGACCGCCTCGCAAGAGCAGTACTTC. Amino acid sequence: CASSQVGREGTASQEQYF.

The CDR3 nucleotides are TGTGCCAGCAGCTTAGACTGGGGGTCTAATACGCAGTATTTT. This sequence encodes CASSLDWGSNTQYF. The genes are TRBV7-6 and TRBJ2-3; D may match TRBD1 or TRBD2 (5 bases each). Germline loops: CDR1 SGHVS, CDR2 FNYEAQ. The length of the CDR3 is 14 residues. The germline V and J ends were trimmed by 1 base and 7 bases, with 12 bases remaining between them.

The V call is TRBV27, the J call TRBJ2-1; 8 bases are shared with TRBD1. The junction had 10 bases not matched to a gene; V was cut back by 7 bases and J by 5 bases. Looked up from germline, CDR1 is MNHEY and CDR2 is SMNVEV (reference sequence). The CDR3 length is 15 residues. This CDR3 reads CASKRSTGADNEQFF. CDR3 in DNA: TGTGCCAGCAAAAGATCGACAGGGGCTGACAATGAGCAGTTCTTC.

This chain uses TRBV5-1 with TRBJ1-1; TRBD1 aligns across 11 bases. V dropped 4 bases and J dropped 1; count of bases not matched to a gene: 6. The CDR3 is 16 amino acids. Germline V CDR1 and CDR2: SGHRS, YFSETQ. CDR3: CASSPDRGHQNTEAFF. The CDR3 DNA is TGCGCCAGCAGCCCGGACAGGGGGCATCAGAACACTGAAGCTTTCTTT.

The chain carries TRBV7-2 and TRBJ2-3; D gene ambiguous. Germline CDR1 SGHTA, CDR2 FQGNSA. CDR3 length: 14 amino acids. Trimming took 2 bases from V and 5 from J, leaving 11 bases between them. The CDR3 loop is CASSLREGLDTQYF. In DNA, the CDR3 is TGTGCCAGCAGCTTAAGGGAAGGGTTAGATACGCAGTATTTT.

This clone was counted a few times. The chain couples TRBV5-6 to TRBJ1-2; 7 nucleotides agree with TRBD1. CDR1 is SGHDT, CDR2 YYEEEE, per germline. After removal of 0 bases from V and 6 bases from J, the junction contained 5 bases not matched to a gene. This CDR3 has 14 residues. CDR3 in amino acids: CASSLDPGGDGYTF. The CDR3, as DNA: TGTGCCAGCAGCTTGGATCCAGGGGGGGATGGCTACACCTTC. Complete variable domain (other parts from reference TRBV5-6 and TRBJ1-2): DAGVTQSPTHLIKTRGQQVTLRCSPKSGHDTVSWYQQALGQGPQFIFQYYEEEERQRGNFPDRFSGHQFPNYSSELNVNALLLGDSALYLCASSLDPGGDGYTFGSGTRLTVV.

The CDR3 DNA is TGTGCCAGCAGTCCGGGACAGGGCACCGGGGAGCTGTTTTTT. Encoded protein: CASSPGQGTGELFF. The chain has TRBV28 and TRBJ2-2; 9 bases are shared with TRBD1. CDR3 length: 14 amino acids. In germline, CDR1 is MDHEN, CDR2 SYDVKM. Germline trimming cut 5 bases from V and 4 bases from J; bases unmatched to any gene: 2.

The chain joins TRBV6-5 to TRBJ2-3; D is possibly TRBD1 (6 bases). V gave up 5 bases and J gave up 1 base, with 13 bases separating them. This CDR3 contains 15 residues. Germline values: CDR1 MNHEY, CDR2 SVGAGI. Written as DNA, the CDR3 is TGTGCCAGCAGTACCACACGGACAGGCACAGATACGCAGTATTTT. Translating it yields CASSTTRTGTDTQYF.

The genes are TRBV6-4 and TRBJ1-1; TRBD1 matches 8 bases. J lost 0 bases, V lost 8 bases, and 2 bases had no gene match. This CDR3 spans 13 amino acids. Germline V gene data show CDR1 as MRHNA and CDR2 as SNTAGT. CDR3 protein: CASSQGVNTEAFF. CDR3 DNA sequence: TGTGCCAGCTCACAGGGGGTGAACACTGAAGCTTTCTTT.

The V gene is TRBV7-6, the J gene TRBJ1-2, with D perhaps TRBD1 (5 bases). The V gene's germline CDR1 is SGHVS and CDR2 FNYEAQ. The CDR3 is made up of 13 amino acids. Trimming removed 2 bases from V and 7 bases from J, with 11 bases in between. The CDR3 DNA sequence: TGTGCCAGCAGCTTACAGGGTCCGAGTGGCTACACCTTC. The encoded protein is CASSLQGPSGYTF.

The chain links TRBV28 to TRBJ1-2, with a weak D call TRBD1 (5 bases). There are 12 residues in the CDR3. V was trimmed by 9 bases and J by 6 bases, leaving 14 bases between them. CDR1 and CDR2 (germline): MDHEN, SYDVKM. The CDR3 DNA sequence: TGTGCCAGTTCAGGGACGGTCGATGGCTACACCTTC. It encodes CASSGTVDGYTF.

This clone was seen just once. CDR3 in DNA: TGTGCAAGTCGCTTAAGGAACCCAAGAGATACGCAGTATTTT. Its protein product is CASRLRNPRDTQYF. The V gene is TRBV12-2, the J gene TRBJ2-3. TRBV12-2 represents a pseudogene. The CDR3 is 14 amino acids.

The V call is TRBV4-3, the J call TRBJ2-7; 8 bases are shared with TRBD2. The CDR3 is made up of 16 amino acids. Germline values: CDR1 LGHNA, CDR2 YSLEER. J lost 0 bases, V lost 1 base, and 5 bases had no gene match. The CDR3 DNA sequence: TGCGCCAGCAGCCAAGTCTCAGCGGGGGCCTCCTACGAGCAGTACTTC. It encodes CASSQVSAGASYEQYF.

The V gene is TRBV18, the J gene TRBJ1-4, with unresolved D. V shed 5 bases and J shed 0 bases, with 10 bases lying between them. The CDR3 loop spans 15 amino acids. Germline loops: CDR1 KGHSH, CDR2 LQKENI. The CDR3 reads CASSGRVATNEKLFF. The CDR3 region has the DNA TGTGCCAGCTCAGGCAGAGTAGCAACTAATGAAAAACTGTTTTTT.

The genes are TRBV7-2 and TRBJ1-2; no clear D gene. Deletions cut 5 bases from V and 6 bases from J, with 10 bases between. CDR3 length equals 12 residues. The V gene's germline CDR1 is SGHTA and CDR2 FQGNSA. CDR3 amino acids: CASSRRDNGYTF. The CDR3 nucleotides are TGTGCCAGCAGCCGTCGGGATAATGGCTACACCTTC.

This clone was observed once. V and J are TRBV7-6 and TRBJ2-3; 8 bases align to TRBD2. The J segment lost 2 bases and the V segment lost 2 bases, leaving 3 bases of the junction unmatched. The CDR3 runs 15 residues. Germline-derived CDR1 and CDR2 are SGHVS and FNYEAQ. The CDR3 DNA follows: TGTGCCAGCAGCTTACGACTAGCGCCCACAGATACGCAGTATTTT. Its protein is CASSLRLAPTDTQYF.

The CDR3 sequence is CASSLTTGNYGYTF. CDR3 coding DNA: TGTGCCAGCTCACTCACGACAGGGAACTATGGCTACACCTTC. J is TRBJ1-2 and V is TRBV18; 7 bases agree with TRBD1. Germline CDR1 KGHSH, CDR2 LQKENI. The CDR3 covers 14 residues. V gave up 4 bases and J gave up 2 bases; unmatched junction bases: 4.

This chain joins TRBV10-3 and TRBJ2-1; D might be TRBD2 (5 bases). The V and J ends lost 9 bases and 7 bases respectively, with 16 bases between them. The CDR3 extends over 13 amino acids. CDR1 ENHRY and CDR2 SYGVKD come from the germline V gene. The CDR3 here is CAIGRRLWNEQFF. In nucleotides, the CDR3 is TGTGCCATAGGCAGGCGACTATGGAATGAGCAGTTCTTC.

The genes are TRBV6-5 and TRBJ2-2, with D perhaps TRBD1 (6 bases). Trimming pared 6 bases from V and 4 bases from J, leaving 15 bases between. The germline V gene has CDR1 MNHEY and CDR2 SVGAGI. The length of the CDR3 is 15 residues. The CDR3 sequence is CASSRTVVGTGELFF. CDR3 DNA sequence: TGTGCCAGCAGCCGGACAGTCGTAGGCACCGGGGAGCTGTTTTTT.

V is TRBV5-6 and J is TRBJ2-5; no reliable D call. V dropped 7 bases and J dropped 1 base, with 11 bases sitting between them. There are 13 residues in the CDR3. Germline loops: CDR1 SGHDT, CDR2 YYEEEE. The CDR3 DNA is TGTGCCAGCTGCCCTGGACCCCAAGAGACCCAGTACTTC. This encodes CASCPGPQETQYF.

This clone was observed once. The J gene is TRBJ2-4, the V gene TRBV5-1; weak D call: TRBD2 (5 bases). Germline CDR1 and CDR2: SGHRS and YFSETQ. V lost 4 bases to trimming and J lost 5 bases, with 13 bases between them. CDR3 length: 14 amino acids. This chain's CDR3 is CASSPTSRENIQYF. CDR3 nucleotides: TGCGCCAGCAGCCCAACTAGTCGCGAAAACATTCAGTACTTC.